Reported below is one T cell receptor beta chain. The clone's antigen remains unknown. No per-base quality is available; no much larger clone lies one base away. Ficoll-Paque density gradient centrifugation was the method used to isolate PBMCs. This sample was taken from a study of T-cell memory formation after mild COVID-19 (dated by TCRdb to the early 2020s). Context from the whole study: Most TCR sequence clusters were specific to one of the two donors. Longitudinal TCRalpha and TCRbeta repertoire sequencing tracked T-cell clones expanding and contracting after mild COVID-19 in a couple of donors. The cohort was made up of two young adult volunteers, one female and one male, who were previously healthy. Overall results and qualifications from the work: SARS-CoV-2 specificity was not confirmed for the second-wave clones peaking on day 37. Contracting CD4+ clones were located mainly in the CM and EM memory subsets, whereas CD8+ clones were found to be enriched in EMRA. The study included only a couple of mild cases, and larger cohorts that include severe cases with pre-infection samples were judged to be necessary. Some responding clones were found in pre-infection memory, which suggests that pre-existing cross-reactive memory T cells took part in the SARS-CoV-2 response. Balanced CD4/CD8 phenotypes were observed for clones contracting from day 15 to 85, whereas a bias towards CD4+ was observed for a second wave of clones expanding from day 15 to 37.

The reads were generated on an Illumina NovaSeq 6000. Using 5'RACE with constant-segment primers, TCRalpha and TCRbeta cDNA libraries were constructed, with sample barcodes and unique molecular identifiers added in the process. Trizol reagent was used to extract RNA from every sample. The libraries were amplified in two PCR steps, and the second step added a second sample barcode and Illumina TruSeq adapters. Libraries were sequenced on an Illumina NovaSeq with 2 x 150 bp paired-end reads. On the study's bioinformatics: Reads were demultiplexed and collapsed into UMI-guided consensus sequences with migec v1.2.7. With mixcr v2.1.11, UMI consensuses were aligned to TRA and TRB V and J templates and assembled into clonotypes. A clonotype was counted as expanded or contracted only if both edgeR and NoisET called the change significant, with noise models trained on biological replicates. For edgeR calls, a false discovery rate-adjusted p below 0.01 and a log2 fold-change threshold of 1 were applied. As an exploratory analysis of dynamics, max-normalized trajectories of the 1000 most abundant clonotypes were examined with PCA combined with hierarchical clustering. Separately sequenced CD4+ and CD8+ repertoires were used to assign the CD4 or CD8 phenotype of responding clones. TCRdb ran its own pipeline on the public reads, namely fastp trimming at Q25 and MiXCR clone calling, and kept in-frame beta chains. Entries that share a CDR3 protein sequence are merged under the most common genes and DNA. TCRdb, rather than the study authors, made the V and J calls. Recorded for this sample are roughly 600,000 distinct CDR3 sequences; more than 15% of them occurred a single time. Clones ranked in the top ten supply around 12% of the sample.

The CDR3 holds 14 amino acids from the cysteine to the phenylalanine. Of the read, only the CDR3 DNA is kept; its 42 bases are in frame from base 1. In the germline V gene, CDR1 corresponds to SNHLY and CDR2 to FYNNEI. The V end loses 6 bases and the J end loses 1 base, and a stretch of 12 bases separates them. The chain is encoded by TRBV2 joined to TRBJ1-2; the D gene is perhaps TRBD1, on 5 matching bases. The sequenced sample was PBMCs or a T cell subset sorted from them (not recorded which). This TCR was sampled from an adult woman who had mild COVID-19 (a few samples of this study predate the infection). The sample titles of this study are shuffled in the database, so cell type and time point are left out; the donor was told from shared clones. The DNA is TGTGCCAGCAGAGGGGACGGCCGTAACTATGGCTACACCTTC. Its product reads: CASRGDGRNYGYTF.